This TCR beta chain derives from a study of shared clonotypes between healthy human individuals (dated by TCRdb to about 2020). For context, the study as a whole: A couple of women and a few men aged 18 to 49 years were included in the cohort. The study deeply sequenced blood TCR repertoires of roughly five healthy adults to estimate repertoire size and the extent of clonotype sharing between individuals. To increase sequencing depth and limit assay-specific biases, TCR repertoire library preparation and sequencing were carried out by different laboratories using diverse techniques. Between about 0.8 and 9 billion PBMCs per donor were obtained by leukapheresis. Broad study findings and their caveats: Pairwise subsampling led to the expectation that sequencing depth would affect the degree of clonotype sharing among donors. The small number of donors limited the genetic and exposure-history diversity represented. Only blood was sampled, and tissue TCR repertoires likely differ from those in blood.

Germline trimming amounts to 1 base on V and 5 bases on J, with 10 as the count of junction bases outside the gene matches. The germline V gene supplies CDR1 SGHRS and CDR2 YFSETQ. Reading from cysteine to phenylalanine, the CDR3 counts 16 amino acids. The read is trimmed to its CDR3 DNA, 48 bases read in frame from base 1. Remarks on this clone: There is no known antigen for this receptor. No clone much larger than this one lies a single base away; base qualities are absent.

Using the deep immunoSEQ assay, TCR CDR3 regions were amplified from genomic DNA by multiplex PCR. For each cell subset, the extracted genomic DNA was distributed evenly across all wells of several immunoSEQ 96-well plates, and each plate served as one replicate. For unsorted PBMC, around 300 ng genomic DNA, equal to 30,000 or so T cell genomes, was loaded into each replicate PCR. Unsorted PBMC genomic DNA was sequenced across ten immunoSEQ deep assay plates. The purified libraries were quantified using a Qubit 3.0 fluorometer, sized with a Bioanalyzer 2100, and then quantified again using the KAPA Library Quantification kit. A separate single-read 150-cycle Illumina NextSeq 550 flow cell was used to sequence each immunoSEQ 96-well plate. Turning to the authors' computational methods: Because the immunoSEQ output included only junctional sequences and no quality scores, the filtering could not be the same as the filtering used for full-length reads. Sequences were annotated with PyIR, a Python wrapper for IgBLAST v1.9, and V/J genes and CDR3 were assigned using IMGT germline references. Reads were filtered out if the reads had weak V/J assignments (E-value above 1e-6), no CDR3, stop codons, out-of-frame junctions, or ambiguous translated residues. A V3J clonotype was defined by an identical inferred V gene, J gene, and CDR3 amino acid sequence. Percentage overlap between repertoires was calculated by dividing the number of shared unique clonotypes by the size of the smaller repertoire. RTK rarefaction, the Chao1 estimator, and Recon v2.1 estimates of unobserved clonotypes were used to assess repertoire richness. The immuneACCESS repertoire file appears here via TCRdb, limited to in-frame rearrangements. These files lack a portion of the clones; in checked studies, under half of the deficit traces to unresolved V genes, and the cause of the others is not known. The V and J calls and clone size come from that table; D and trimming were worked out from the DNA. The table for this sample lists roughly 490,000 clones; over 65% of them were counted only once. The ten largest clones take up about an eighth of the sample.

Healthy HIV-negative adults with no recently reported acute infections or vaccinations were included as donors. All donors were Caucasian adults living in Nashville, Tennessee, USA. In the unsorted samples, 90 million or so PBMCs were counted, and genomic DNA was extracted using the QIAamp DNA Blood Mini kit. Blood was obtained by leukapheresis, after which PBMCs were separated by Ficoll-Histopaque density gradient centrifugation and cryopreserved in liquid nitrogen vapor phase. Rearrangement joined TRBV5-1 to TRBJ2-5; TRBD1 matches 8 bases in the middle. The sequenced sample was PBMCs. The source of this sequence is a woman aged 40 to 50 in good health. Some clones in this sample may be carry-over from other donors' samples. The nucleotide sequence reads TGCGCCAGCAGCTTGATCGGCAGGGGGCAGGGGGAGACCCAGTACTTC. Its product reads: CASSLIGRGQGETQYF.